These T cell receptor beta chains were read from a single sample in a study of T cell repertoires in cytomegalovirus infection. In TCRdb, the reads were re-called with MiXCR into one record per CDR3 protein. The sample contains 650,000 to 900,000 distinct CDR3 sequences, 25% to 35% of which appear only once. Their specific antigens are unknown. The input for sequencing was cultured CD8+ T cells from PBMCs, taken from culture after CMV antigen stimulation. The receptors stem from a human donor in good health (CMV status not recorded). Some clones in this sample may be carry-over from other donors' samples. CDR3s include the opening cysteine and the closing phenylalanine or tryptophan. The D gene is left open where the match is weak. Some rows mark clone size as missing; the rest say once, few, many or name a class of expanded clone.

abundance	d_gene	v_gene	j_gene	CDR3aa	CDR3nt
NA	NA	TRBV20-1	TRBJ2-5	CSARDYRQVQETQYF	TGCAGTGCTAGAGACTACCGACAGGTCCAAGAGACCCAGTACTTC
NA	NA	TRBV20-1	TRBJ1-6	CSARPPARAYNSPLHF	TGCAGTGCTAGACCGCCGGCCAGGGCTTATAATTCACCCCTCCACTTT
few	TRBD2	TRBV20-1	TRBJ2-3	CSARGTSGTTIYTDTQYF	TGCAGTGCTAGAGGGACTAGCGGAACTACTATCTACACAGATACGCAGTATTTT
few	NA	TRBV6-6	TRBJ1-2	CASTYSAGSNYGYTF	TGTGCCAGCACTTACTCAGCAGGGTCTAACTATGGCTACACCTTC
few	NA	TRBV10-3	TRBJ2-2	CAIRQEAGELFF	TGTGCCATCAGGCAGGAGGCCGGGGAGCTGTTTTTT
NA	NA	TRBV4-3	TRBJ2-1	CASSQDSHDNEQFF	TGCGCCAGCAGCCAAGATAGCCACGACAATGAGCAGTTCTTC
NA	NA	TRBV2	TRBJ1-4	CASSEATEWGNEKLF	TGTGCCAGCAGTGAAGCGACCGAATGGGGGAATGAAAAACTGTTT
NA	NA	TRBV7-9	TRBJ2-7	CASGPHRDLSF	TGTGCCAGCGGACCTCACCGGGACTTAAGCTTC
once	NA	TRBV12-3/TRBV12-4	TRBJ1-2	CASSLPGLVRGYTF	TGTGCCAGCAGTTTGCCGGGGCTAGTGCGGGGCTACACCTTC
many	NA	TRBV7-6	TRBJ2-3	CASSLAQGVTDTQYF	TGTGCCAGCAGCTTAGCACAGGGAGTAACAGATACGCAGTATTTT
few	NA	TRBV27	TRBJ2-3	CASSDLTEEKGDTQYF	TGTGCCAGCAGTGATTTGACCGAGGAGAAGGGAGATACGCAGTATTTT